This entry features one T cell receptor (beta chain) sequence. Its antigen remains unknown. This CDR3 has 15 residues. Trimming removed 3 bases at V and 4 bases at J, with 13 bases between. The germline V gene encodes CDR1 MRHNA and CDR2 SNTAGT. This sample stems from a study of T cells in localized non-small cell lung cancer. Whole-study findings and limits: A median of approximately 57 clones ranked among the top 100 in tumor appeared in adjacent lung.

The repertoire was sequenced with immunoSEQ multiplex PCR; TCRdb's copy has only in-frame clones and lacks some. The sample yields about 74,000 clones, less than 85% seen once. The sample here was peripheral blood, taken before any cancer treatment. V is TRBV6-4 and J is TRBJ2-1, with D unclear. The source is a female donor older than 55 with stage I lung adenocarcinoma. Here the CDR3 DNA reads TGTGCCAGCAGTGAATTCACCGGAGCATACAATGAGCAGTTCTTC. It yields the protein CASSEFTGAYNEQFF.